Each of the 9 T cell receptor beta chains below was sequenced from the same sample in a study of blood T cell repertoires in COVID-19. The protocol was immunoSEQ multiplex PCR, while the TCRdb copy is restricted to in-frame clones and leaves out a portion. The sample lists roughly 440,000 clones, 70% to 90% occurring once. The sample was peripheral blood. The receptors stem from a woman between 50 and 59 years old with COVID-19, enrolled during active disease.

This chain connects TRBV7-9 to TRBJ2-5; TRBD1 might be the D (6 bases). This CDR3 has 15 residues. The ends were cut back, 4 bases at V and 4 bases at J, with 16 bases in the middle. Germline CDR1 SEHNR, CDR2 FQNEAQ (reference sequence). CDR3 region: CASSSQGTSLETQYF. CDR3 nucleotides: TGTGCCAGCAGCTCGCAGGGGACAAGCCTAGAGACCCAGTACTTC.

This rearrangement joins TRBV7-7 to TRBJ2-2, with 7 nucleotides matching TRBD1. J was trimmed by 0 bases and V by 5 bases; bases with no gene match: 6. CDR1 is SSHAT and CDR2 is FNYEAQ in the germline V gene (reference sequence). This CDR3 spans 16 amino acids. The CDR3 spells CASSRRQGTNTGELFF. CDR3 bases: TGTGCCAGCAGCCGCCGACAGGGAACGAACACCGGGGAGCTGTTTTTT.

The CDR3 nucleotides read TGTGCCAGCAGCCAAATCACGGGCACTGAAGCTTTCTTT. This translates into CASSQITGTEAFF. The chain uses TRBV3-1 (or the pseudogene TRBV3-2) and TRBJ1-1; D remains ambiguous. Trimming removed 2 bases from V and 4 bases from J, with 8 bases in between. Germline assignment: CDR1 LGHDT and CDR2 YNNKEL (reference sequence). The CDR3 is 13 amino acids.

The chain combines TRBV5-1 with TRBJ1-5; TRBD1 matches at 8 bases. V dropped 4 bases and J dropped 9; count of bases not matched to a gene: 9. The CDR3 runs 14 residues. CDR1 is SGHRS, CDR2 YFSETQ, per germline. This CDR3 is CASSLGQGVGPQHF. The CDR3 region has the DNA TGCGCCAGCAGCCTCGGACAGGGCGTGGGGCCCCAGCATTTT. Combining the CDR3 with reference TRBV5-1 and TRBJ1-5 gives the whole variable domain KAGVTQTPRYLIKTRGQQVTLSCSPISGHRSVSWYQQTPGQGLQFLFEYFSETQRNKGNFPGRFSGRQFSNSRSEMNVSTLELGDSALYLCASSLGQGVGPQHFGDGTRLSIL.

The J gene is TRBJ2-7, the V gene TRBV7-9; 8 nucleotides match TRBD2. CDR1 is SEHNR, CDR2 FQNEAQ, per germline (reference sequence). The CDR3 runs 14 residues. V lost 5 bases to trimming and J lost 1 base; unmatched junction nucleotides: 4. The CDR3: CASSPPGGSYEQYF. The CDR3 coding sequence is TGTGCCAGCAGCCCCCCGGGAGGGTCCTACGAGCAGTACTTC.

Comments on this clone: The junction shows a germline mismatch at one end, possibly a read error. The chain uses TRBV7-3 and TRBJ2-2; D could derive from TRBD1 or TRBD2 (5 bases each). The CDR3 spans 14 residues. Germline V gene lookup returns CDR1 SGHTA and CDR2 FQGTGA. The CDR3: CASTLQDFTGELFF. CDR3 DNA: TGTGCCAGCACCTTACAGGACTTCACCGGGGAGCTGTTTTTT.

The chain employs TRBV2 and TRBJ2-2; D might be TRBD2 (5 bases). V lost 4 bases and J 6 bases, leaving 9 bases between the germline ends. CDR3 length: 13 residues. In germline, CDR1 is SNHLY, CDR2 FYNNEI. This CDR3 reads CASSGGHAGELFF. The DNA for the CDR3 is TGTGCCAGCAGTGGCGGGCACGCCGGGGAGCTGTTTTTT.

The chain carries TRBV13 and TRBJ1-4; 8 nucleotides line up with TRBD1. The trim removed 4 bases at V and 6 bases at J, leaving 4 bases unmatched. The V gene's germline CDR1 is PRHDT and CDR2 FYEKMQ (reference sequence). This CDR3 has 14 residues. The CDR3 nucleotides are TGTGCCAGCAGCTCTCGGGACAGGCATGAAAAACTGTTTTTT. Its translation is CASSSRDRHEKLFF. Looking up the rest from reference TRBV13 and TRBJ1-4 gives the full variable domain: AAGVIQSPRHLIKEKRETATLKCYPIPRHDTVYWYQQGPGQDPQFLISFYEKMQSDKGSIPDRFSAQQFSDYHSELNMSSLELGDSALYFCASSSRDRHEKLFFGSGTQLSVL.

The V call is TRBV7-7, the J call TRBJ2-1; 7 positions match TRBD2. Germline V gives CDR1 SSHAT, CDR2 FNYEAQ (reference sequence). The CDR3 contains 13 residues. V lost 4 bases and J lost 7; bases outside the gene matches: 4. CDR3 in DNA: TGTGCCAGCAGCTCCCGGGGAGGGAATGAGCAGTTCTTC. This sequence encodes CASSSRGGNEQFF.